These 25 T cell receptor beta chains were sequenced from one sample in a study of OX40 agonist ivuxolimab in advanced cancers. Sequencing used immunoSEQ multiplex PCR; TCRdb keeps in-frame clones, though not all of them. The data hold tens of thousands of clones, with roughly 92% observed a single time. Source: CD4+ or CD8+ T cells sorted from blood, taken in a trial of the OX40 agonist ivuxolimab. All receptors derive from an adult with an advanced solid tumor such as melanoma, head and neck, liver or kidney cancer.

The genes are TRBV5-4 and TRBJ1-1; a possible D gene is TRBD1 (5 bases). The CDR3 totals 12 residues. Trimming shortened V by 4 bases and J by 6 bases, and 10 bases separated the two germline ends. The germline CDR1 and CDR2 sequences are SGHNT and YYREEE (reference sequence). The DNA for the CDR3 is TGTGCCAGCAGCCGTGGGGGACCTGAAGCTTTCTTT. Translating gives CASSRGGPEAFF.

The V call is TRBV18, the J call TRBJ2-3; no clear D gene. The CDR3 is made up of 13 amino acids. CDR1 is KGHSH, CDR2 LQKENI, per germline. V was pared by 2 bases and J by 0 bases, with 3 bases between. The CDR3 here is CASSPVSTDTQYF. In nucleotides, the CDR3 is TGTGCCAGCTCACCAGTCAGCACAGATACGCAGTATTTT.

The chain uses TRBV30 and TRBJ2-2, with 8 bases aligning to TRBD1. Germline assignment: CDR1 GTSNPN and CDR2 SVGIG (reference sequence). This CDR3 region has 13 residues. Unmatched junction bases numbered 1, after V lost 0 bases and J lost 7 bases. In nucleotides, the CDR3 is TGTGCCTGGAGTGTACAGGGGGTCGGGGAGCTGTTTTTT. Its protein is CAWSVQGVGELFF. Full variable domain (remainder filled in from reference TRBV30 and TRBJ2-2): SQTIHQWPATLVQPVGSPLSLECTVEGTSNPNLYWYRQAAGRGLQLLFYSVGIGQISSEVPQNLSASRPQDRQFILSSKKLLLSDSGFYLCAWSVQGVGELFFGEGSRLTVL.

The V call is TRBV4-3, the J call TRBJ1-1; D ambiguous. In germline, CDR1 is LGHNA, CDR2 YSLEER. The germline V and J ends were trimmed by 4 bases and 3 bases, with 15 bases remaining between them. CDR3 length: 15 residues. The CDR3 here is CASSPGEWIHTEAFF. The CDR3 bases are TGCGCCAGCAGCCCCGGTGAATGGATACACACTGAAGCTTTCTTT.

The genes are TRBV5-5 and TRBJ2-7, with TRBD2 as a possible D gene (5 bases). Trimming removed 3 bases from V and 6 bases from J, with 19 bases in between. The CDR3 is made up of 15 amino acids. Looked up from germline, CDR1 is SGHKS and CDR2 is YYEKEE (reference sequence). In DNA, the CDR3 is TGTGCCAGCAGCTATTGGCCCGACGAGGGTGGCGAGCAGTACTTC. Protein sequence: CASSYWPDEGGEQYF.

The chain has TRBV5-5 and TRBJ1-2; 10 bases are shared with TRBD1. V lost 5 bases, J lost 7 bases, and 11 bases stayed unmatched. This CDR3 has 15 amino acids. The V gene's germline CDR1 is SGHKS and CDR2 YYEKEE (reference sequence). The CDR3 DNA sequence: TGTGCCAGCAGACGGGAGGACAGGGGGTTTCGTGGCTACACCTTC. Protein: CASRREDRGFRGYTF.

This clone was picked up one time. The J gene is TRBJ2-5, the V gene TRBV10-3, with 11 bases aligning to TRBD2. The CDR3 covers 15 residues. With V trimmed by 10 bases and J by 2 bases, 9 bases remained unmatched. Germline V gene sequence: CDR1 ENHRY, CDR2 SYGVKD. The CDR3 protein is CATTLGTSGQETQYF. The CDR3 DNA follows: TGTGCCACAACCCTAGGGACTAGCGGACAAGAGACCCAGTACTTC.

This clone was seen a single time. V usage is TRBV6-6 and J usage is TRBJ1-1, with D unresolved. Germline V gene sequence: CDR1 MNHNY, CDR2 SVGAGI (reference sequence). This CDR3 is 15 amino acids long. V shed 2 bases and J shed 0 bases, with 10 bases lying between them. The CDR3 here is CASSYGRHLNTEAFF. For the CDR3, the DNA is TGTGCCAGCAGTTACGGCAGACACCTGAACACTGAAGCTTTCTTT.

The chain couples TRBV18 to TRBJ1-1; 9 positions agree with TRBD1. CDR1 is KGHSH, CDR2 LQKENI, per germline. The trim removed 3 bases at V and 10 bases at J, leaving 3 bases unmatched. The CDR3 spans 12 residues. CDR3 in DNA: TGTGCCAGCTCACCGGACAGGGGAACAGCTTTCTTT. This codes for CASSPDRGTAFF.

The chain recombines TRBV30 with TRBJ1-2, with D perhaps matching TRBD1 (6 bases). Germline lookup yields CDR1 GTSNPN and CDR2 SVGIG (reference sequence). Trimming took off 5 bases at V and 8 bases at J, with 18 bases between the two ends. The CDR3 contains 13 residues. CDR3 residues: CAWADSPISGYTF. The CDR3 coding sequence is TGTGCCTGGGCGGACAGTCCTATCTCCGGCTACACCTTC. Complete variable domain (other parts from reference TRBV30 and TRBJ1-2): SQTIHQWPATLVQPVGSPLSLECTVEGTSNPNLYWYRQAAGRGLQLLFYSVGIGQISSEVPQNLSASRPQDRQFILSSKKLLLSDSGFYLCAWADSPISGYTFGSGTRLTVV.

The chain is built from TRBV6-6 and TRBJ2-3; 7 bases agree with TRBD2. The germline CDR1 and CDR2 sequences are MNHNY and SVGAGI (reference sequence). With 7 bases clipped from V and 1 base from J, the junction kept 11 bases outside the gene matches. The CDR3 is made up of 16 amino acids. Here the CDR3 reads CASMAGAVVGTDTQYF. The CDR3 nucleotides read TGTGCCAGCATGGCGGGAGCAGTGGTTGGCACAGATACGCAGTATTTT.

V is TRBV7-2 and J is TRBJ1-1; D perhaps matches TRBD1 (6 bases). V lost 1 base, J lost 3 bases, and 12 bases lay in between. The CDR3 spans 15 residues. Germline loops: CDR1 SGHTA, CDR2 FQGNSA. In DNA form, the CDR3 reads TGTGCCAGCAGCTTAGACGGACAGAGATACACTGAAGCTTTCTTT. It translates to CASSLDGQRYTEAFF. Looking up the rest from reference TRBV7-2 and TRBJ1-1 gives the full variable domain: GAGVSQSPSNKVTEKGKDVELRCDPISGHTALYWYRQSLGQGLEFLIYFQGNSAPDKSGLPSDRFSAERTGGSVSTLTIQRTQQEDSAVYLCASSLDGQRYTEAFFGQGTRLTVV.

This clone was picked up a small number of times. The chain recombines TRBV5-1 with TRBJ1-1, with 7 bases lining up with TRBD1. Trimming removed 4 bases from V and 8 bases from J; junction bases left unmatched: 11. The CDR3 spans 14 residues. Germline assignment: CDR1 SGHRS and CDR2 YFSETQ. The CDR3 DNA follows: TGCGCCAGCAGCAGACAGGGAGAGTCGTCGGAAGCTTTCTTT. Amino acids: CASSRQGESSEAFF.

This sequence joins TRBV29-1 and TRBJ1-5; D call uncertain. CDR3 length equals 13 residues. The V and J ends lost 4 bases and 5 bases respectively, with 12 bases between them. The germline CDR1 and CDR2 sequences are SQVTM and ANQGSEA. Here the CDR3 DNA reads TGCAGCGTTGTGTTTGGTTGGGATCAGCCCCAGCATTTT. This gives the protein CSVVFGWDQPQHF.

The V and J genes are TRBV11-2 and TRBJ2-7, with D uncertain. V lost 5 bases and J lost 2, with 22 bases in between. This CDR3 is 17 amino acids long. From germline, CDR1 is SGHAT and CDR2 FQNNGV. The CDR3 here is CASSLNVGTLGPYEQYF. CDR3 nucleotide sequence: TGTGCCAGCAGCCTGAACGTGGGCACCCTCGGCCCCTACGAGCAGTACTTC.

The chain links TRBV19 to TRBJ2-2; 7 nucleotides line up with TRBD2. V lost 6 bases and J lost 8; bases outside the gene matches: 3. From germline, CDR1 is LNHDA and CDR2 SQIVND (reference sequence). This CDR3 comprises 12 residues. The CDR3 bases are TGTGCCAGTAGACGGGGGGATGGGGAGCTGTTTTTT. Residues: CASRRGDGELFF. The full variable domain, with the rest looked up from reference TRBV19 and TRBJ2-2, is DGGITQSPKYLFRKEGQNVTLSCEQNLNHDAMYWYRQDPGQGLRLIYYSQIVNDFQKGDIAEGYSVSREKKESFPLTVTSAQKNPTAFYLCASRRGDGELFFGEGSRLTVL.

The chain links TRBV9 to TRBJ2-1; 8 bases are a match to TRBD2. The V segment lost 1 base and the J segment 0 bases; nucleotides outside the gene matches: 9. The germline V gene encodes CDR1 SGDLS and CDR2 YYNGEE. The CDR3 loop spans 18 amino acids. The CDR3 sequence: CASSVSTSGVSSYNEQFF. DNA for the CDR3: TGTGCCAGCAGCGTATCTACTAGCGGAGTCAGCTCCTACAATGAGCAGTTCTTC.

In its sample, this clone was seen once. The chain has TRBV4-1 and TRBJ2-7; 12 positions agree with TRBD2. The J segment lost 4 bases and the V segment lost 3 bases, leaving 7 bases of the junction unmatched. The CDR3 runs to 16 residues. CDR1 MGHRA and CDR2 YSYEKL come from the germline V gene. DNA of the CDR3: TGCGCCAGCAGCCAGGCATTGACTAGCGGGAGTTACGAGCAGTACTTC. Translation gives CASSQALTSGSYEQYF.

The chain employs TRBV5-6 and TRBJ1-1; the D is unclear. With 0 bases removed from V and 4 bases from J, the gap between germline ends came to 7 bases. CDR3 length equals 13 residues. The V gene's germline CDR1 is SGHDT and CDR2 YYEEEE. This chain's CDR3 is CASSLGGPTEAFF. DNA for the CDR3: TGTGCCAGCAGCTTGGGAGGGCCCACTGAAGCTTTCTTT.

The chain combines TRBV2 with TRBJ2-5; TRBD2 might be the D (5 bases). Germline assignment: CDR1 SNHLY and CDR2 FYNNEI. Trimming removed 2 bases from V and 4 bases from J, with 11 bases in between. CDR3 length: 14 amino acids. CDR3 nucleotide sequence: TGTGCCAGCAGTGAAACGAGGGTCGGAGAGACCCAGTACTTC. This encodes CASSETRVGETQYF.

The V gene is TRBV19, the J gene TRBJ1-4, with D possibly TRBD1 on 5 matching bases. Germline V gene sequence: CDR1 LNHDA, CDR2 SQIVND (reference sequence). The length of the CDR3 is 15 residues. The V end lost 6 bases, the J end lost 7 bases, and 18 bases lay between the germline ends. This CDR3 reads CASSLPGTVIEKLFF. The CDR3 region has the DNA TGTGCCAGTAGCCTTCCCGGGACGGTGATTGAAAAACTGTTTTTT.

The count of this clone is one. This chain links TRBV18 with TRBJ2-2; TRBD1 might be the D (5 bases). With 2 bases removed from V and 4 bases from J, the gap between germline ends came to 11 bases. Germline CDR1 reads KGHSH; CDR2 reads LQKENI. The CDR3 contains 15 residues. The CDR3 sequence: CASSPDRTSTGELFF. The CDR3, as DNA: TGTGCCAGCTCACCAGACAGAACTTCCACCGGGGAGCTGTTTTTT.

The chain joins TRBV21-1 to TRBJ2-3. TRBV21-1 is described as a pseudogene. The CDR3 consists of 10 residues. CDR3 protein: CASKPDTQYF. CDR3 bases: TGTGCCAGCAAACCAGATACGCAGTATTTT.

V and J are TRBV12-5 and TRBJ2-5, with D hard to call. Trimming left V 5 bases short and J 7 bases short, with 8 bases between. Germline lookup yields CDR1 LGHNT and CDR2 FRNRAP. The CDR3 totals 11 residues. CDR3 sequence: CASGPSGTQYF. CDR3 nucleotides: TGTGCTAGTGGTCCTTCGGGGACCCAGTACTTC.

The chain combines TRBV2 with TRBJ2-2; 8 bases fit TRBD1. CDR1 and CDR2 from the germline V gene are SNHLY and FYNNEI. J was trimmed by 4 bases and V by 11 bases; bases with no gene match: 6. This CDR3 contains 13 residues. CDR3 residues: CARGTGRTGELFF. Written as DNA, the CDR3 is TGTGCCCGCGGGACAGGACGCACCGGGGAGCTGTTTTTT.